The 32 T cell receptor beta chains below all came from one sample that was sequenced in a study of T cell responses to AZD1222 COVID-19 vaccine. TCRdb's table, derived via immunoSEQ multiplex PCR, lists solely in-frame clones and lacks some. The table records roughly 150,000 clones, roughly nine tenths of them present only once. The specimen comprised peripheral blood, sampled 28 days after the second AZD1222 dose. The receptors were gathered from an adult who received the AZD1222 COVID-19 vaccine.

This rearrangement joins TRBV30 to TRBJ1-2; D is unresolved. CDR3 size: 10 residues. In germline, CDR1 is GTSNPN, CDR2 SVGIG (reference sequence). V was cut by 6 bases and J by 7 bases, with 9 bases left in between. CDR3 DNA: TGTGCCTGCGGCGTGGGTGGCTACACCTTC. This codes for CACGVGGYTF.

The chain combines TRBV12-3 or TRBV12-4 with TRBJ2-7; D may be TRBD1 (5 bases). The CDR3 sequence is 13 residues long. V was trimmed by 6 bases and J by 4 bases, leaving 13 bases between them. In DNA form, the CDR3 reads TGTGCCAGCAGCGACGACAGACCTTACGAGCAGTACTTC. Translated, it gives CASSDDRPYEQYF.

J is TRBJ2-1 and V is TRBV15, with D tentatively TRBD1 (6 bases). CDR1 and CDR2 from the germline V gene are LNHNV and YYDKDF (reference sequence). V lost 1 base, J lost 0 bases, and 13 bases lay in between. This CDR3 is 17 amino acids long. CDR3: CATSRGRETGSYNEQFF. The CDR3, as DNA: TGTGCCACCAGCAGAGGTAGGGAGACAGGCTCCTACAATGAGCAGTTCTTC.

This chain joins TRBV12-5 and TRBJ1-1, with TRBD1 matching 7 bases. Germline CDR1 reads LGHNT; CDR2 reads FRNRAP. This CDR3 comprises 13 residues. The V segment lost 5 bases and the J segment 2 bases; nucleotides outside the gene matches: 2. The CDR3 DNA reads as TGTGCTAGTGGTCGACAGGGAAACACTGAAGCTTTCTTT. This codes for CASGRQGNTEAFF.

The chain employs TRBV15 and TRBJ2-1, with D possibly matching TRBD2 (6 bases). This CDR3 is built from 18 residues. The germline V and J ends were trimmed by 5 bases and 9 bases, with 29 bases remaining between them. CDR1 LNHNV and CDR2 YYDKDF come from the germline V gene (reference sequence). In DNA, the CDR3 is TGTGCCACCAGCGGGCCCCTGGAGCCGGGTAGTAGCGGCGTTGAGCAGTTCTTC. It yields the protein CATSGPLEPGSSGVEQFF.

The V call is TRBV19, the J call TRBJ2-2; TRBD1 matches at 9 bases. CDR1 is LNHDA and CDR2 is SQIVND in the germline V gene (reference sequence). CDR3 length: 16 amino acids. V was clipped by 5 bases and J by 7 bases; unmatched bases: 11. CDR3 region: CASSFGTGSLGGELFF. The CDR3 DNA reads as TGTGCCAGTAGTTTCGGGACAGGGAGTTTAGGCGGGGAGCTGTTTTTT. The complete variable domain, with remaining parts taken from reference TRBV19 and TRBJ2-2, reads DGGITQSPKYLFRKEGQNVTLSCEQNLNHDAMYWYRQDPGQGLRLIYYSQIVNDFQKGDIAEGYSVSREKKESFPLTVTSAQKNPTAFYLCASSFGTGSLGGELFFGEGSRLTVL.

The chain couples TRBV4-2 to TRBJ2-1; D may match TRBD1 or TRBD2 (6 bases each). V dropped 4 bases and J dropped 5 bases, with 12 bases sitting between them. The germline V gene encodes CDR1 LGHNA and CDR2 YNFKEQ. CDR3 size: 14 residues. Here the CDR3 DNA reads TGTGCCAGCAGCCTGGGGGCGGGAAACAATGAGCAGTTCTTC. Amino acids: CASSLGAGNNEQFF.

The rearrangement uses TRBV28 and TRBJ2-7; D call uncertain. This CDR3 comprises 14 residues. Trimming shortened V by 11 bases and J by 3 bases, and 20 bases separated the two germline ends. Germline V gene data show CDR1 as MDHEN and CDR2 as SYDVKM. This CDR3 reads CACRLPSENYEQYF. CDR3 DNA sequence: TGTGCCTGCCGGCTTCCCTCGGAAAACTACGAGCAGTACTTC.

The rearrangement uses TRBV10-3 and TRBJ1-2, with 10 bases identical to TRBD1. Trimming removed 6 bases from V and 2 bases from J; junction bases left unmatched: 6. The germline V gene encodes CDR1 ENHRY and CDR2 SYGVKD. CDR3 length equals 15 residues. CDR3 sequence reads: CAISQTGGRNYGYTF. The CDR3 DNA sequence: TGTGCCATCAGCCAGACAGGGGGCAGGAACTATGGCTACACCTTC.

In this sample, this clone turned up once. The V and J genes are TRBV5-1 and TRBJ2-3, with TRBD1 matching over 9 bases. This CDR3 region has 17 residues. Germline CDR1 reads SGHRS; CDR2 reads YFSETQ. Trimming cost V 2 bases and J 2 bases; bases outside gene matches: 9. The CDR3 coding sequence is TGCGCCAGCAGCTTCCCCGGGACAGGGCGGGCCACAGATACGCAGTATTTT. Translation: CASSFPGTGRATDTQYF.

The chain recombines TRBV24-1 with TRBJ2-3; D may be TRBD2 (5 bases). Germline V gene lookup returns CDR1 KGHDR and CDR2 SFDVKD. This CDR3 spans 15 amino acids. Trimming shortened V by 1 base and J by 2 bases, and 9 bases separated the two germline ends. CDR3 in DNA: TGTGCCACCAGTGATTTAGCGGAACACACAGATACGCAGTATTTT. Translation: CATSDLAEHTDTQYF.

This clone came up a few times. The chain has TRBV6-2 or TRBV6-3 and TRBJ1-1; D remains ambiguous. This CDR3 is 12 amino acids long. Germline V gives CDR1 MNHEY, CDR2 SVGEGT. Trimming pared 6 bases from V and 1 base from J, leaving 6 bases between. The DNA for the CDR3 is TGTGCCAGCAGCCAACAGAACACTGAAGCTTTCTTT. This translates into CASSQQNTEAFF.

The chain recombines TRBV7-9 with TRBJ1-6; D is unclear. Trimming stripped 1 base from V and 8 bases from J, with 6 bases between. The CDR3 runs 13 residues. Germline V gives CDR1 SEHNR, CDR2 FQNEAQ (reference sequence). CDR3: CASSLDNYSPLHF. The CDR3 DNA follows: TGTGCCAGCAGCTTAGACAACTATTCACCCCTCCACTTT.

The V and J genes are TRBV28 and TRBJ2-7; D perhaps matches TRBD2 (7 bases). The CDR3 is 15 residues long. V lost 7 bases to trimming and J lost 5 bases, with 21 bases between them. Germline V gives CDR1 MDHEN, CDR2 SYDVKM. Here the CDR3 DNA reads TGTGCCAGCACCCAGGCCGTAGGGGGGGGGCACGAGCAGTACTTC. Translated: CASTQAVGGGHEQYF. Looking up the rest from reference TRBV28 and TRBJ2-7 gives the full variable domain: DVKVTQSSRYLVKRTGEKVFLECVQDMDHENMFWYRQDPGLGLRLIYFSYDVKMKEKGDIPEGYSVSREKKERFSLILESASTNQTSMYLCASTQAVGGGHEQYFGPGTRLTVT.

This chain uses TRBV13 with TRBJ1-4, with D perhaps TRBD1 (5 bases). Trimming pared 5 bases from V and 10 bases from J, leaving 20 bases between. CDR3 length: 15 residues. Germline CDR1 and CDR2: PRHDT and FYEKMQ (reference sequence). The CDR3 region is CASSQFSRDGGKLFF. The CDR3, as DNA: TGTGCCAGCAGCCAATTTTCCCGGGACGGTGGAAAACTGTTTTTT.

The rearrangement links TRBV18 to TRBJ2-3; unclear D gene. CDR1 is KGHSH and CDR2 is LQKENI in the germline V gene. The CDR3 is made up of 12 amino acids. V dropped 4 bases and J dropped 0 bases, with 2 bases sitting between them. The CDR3 sequence is CASSLSTDTQYF. The CDR3 DNA sequence: TGTGCCAGCTCACTCAGCACAGATACGCAGTATTTT.

The rearrangement joins TRBV7-3 to TRBJ2-3; a weak D match, TRBD2 (6 bases). Germline values: CDR1 SGHTA, CDR2 FQGTGA. V lost 1 base, J lost 4 bases, and 18 bases lay in between. This CDR3 is 17 amino acids long. For the CDR3, the DNA is TGTGCCAGCAGCTTAATTCCCCTTGCGGGGAAACCAGATACGCAGTATTTT. This gives the protein CASSLIPLAGKPDTQYF.

The rearrangement links TRBV18 to TRBJ2-2; D is unresolved. Trimming removed 0 bases at V and 3 bases at J, with 8 bases between. The CDR3 runs 15 residues. Germline loops: CDR1 KGHSH, CDR2 LQKENI. CDR3 DNA sequence: TGTGCCAGCTCACCACCGAGGAGAGACACCGGGGAGCTGTTTTTT. Translated: CASSPPRRDTGELFF.

This chain's CDR3 is CASSQDGAGALNGYTF. The DNA for the CDR3 is TGTGCCAGCAGCCAAGACGGCGCGGGGGCGCTTAATGGCTACACCTTC. The chain combines TRBV3-1 (or the pseudogene TRBV3-2) with TRBJ1-2; perhaps TRBD1 as D (6 bases). V was pared by 0 bases and J by 6 bases, with 17 bases between. Germline V gene sequence: CDR1 LGHDT, CDR2 YNNKEL (reference sequence). The CDR3 is 16 amino acids.

The V and J genes are TRBV20-1 and TRBJ1-1, with unresolved D. Germline lookup yields CDR1 DFQATT and CDR2 SNEGSKA (reference sequence). V lost 8 bases and J 8 bases, leaving 15 bases between the germline ends. The CDR3 spans 11 residues. Here the CDR3 DNA reads TGCAGTTTTGCATCGCGTGGAGAAGCTTTCTTT. Encoded protein: CSFASRGEAFF.

The chain has TRBV2 and TRBJ1-1, with D perhaps TRBD1 (5 bases). V lost 6 bases to trimming and J lost 4 bases, with 9 bases between them. Germline V gene sequence: CDR1 SNHLY, CDR2 FYNNEI. The CDR3 runs 12 residues. CDR3 sequence: CASRGGVTEAFF. In DNA, the CDR3 is TGTGCCAGCAGGGGAGGGGTCACTGAAGCTTTCTTT. Full variable domain (missing parts from reference TRBV2 and TRBJ1-1): EPEVTQTPSHQVTQMGQEVILRCVPISNHLYFYWYRQILGQKVEFLVSFYNNEISEKSEIFDDQFSVERPDGSNFTLKIRSTKLEDSAMYFCASRGGVTEAFFGQGTRLTVV.

In this sample, this clone turned up once. The J gene is TRBJ2-7, the V gene TRBV28; D not resolved. Germline CDR1 MDHEN, CDR2 SYDVKM. This CDR3 comprises 11 residues. V lost 5 bases and J 10 bases, leaving 12 bases between the germline ends. This CDR3 is CASSHRTDQYF. CDR3 nucleotides: TGTGCCAGCAGTCATCGGACGGATCAGTACTTC.

V is TRBV28 and J is TRBJ1-5, with D perhaps matching TRBD1 (6 bases). With 3 bases removed from V and 9 bases from J, the gap between germline ends came to 9 bases. CDR1 is MDHEN, CDR2 SYDVKM, per germline. The CDR3 length is 12 residues. The CDR3 DNA reads TGTGCCAGCAGTTTTACAGGGCGGCCCCAGCATTTT. Protein: CASSFTGRPQHF.

The chain carries TRBV29-1 and TRBJ2-5; TRBD2 matches at 12 bases. Trimming at V came to 1 base and at J to 3 bases, leaving 9 bases not matched to a gene. There are 17 residues in the CDR3. Per germline, CDR1 SQVTM and CDR2 ANQGSEA. CDR3 nucleotide sequence: TGCAGCGTTGAAGGGTCGCTAGCGGGGGGGAGAGAAGAGACCCAGTACTTC. It encodes CSVEGSLAGGREETQYF.

V is TRBV6-5 and J is TRBJ2-7; 11 bases agree with TRBD1. The CDR3 consists of 15 residues. Germline CDR1 MNHEY, CDR2 SVGAGI. V was clipped by 6 bases and J by 3 bases; unmatched bases: 7. For the CDR3, the DNA is TGTGCCAGCAGGGACGGACAGGGGGCGCGCTACGAGCAGTACTTC. Its protein product is CASRDGQGARYEQYF.

This chain connects TRBV28 to TRBJ2-3; TRBD1 aligns across 8 bases. The CDR3 sequence is 15 residues long. Germline-derived CDR1 and CDR2 are MDHEN and SYDVKM. V dropped 0 bases and J dropped 1; count of bases not matched to a gene: 0. For the CDR3, the DNA is TGTGCCAGCAGTTTATGGGGACAGGGCACAGATACGCAGTATTTT. Its protein product is CASSLWGQGTDTQYF.

The chain employs TRBV6-5 and TRBJ2-7, with D tentatively TRBD2 (7 bases). Trimming pared 2 bases from V and 1 base from J, leaving 12 bases between. Germline V gene sequence: CDR1 MNHEY, CDR2 SVGAGI. There are 15 residues in the CDR3. The CDR3 DNA reads as TGTGCCAGCAGTTACAAACAGGGAGGGTCCTACGAGCAGTACTTC. Its protein is CASSYKQGGSYEQYF.

The CDR3 region is CASRGGDRRNTEAFF. The CDR3 region has the DNA TGTGCCAGCAGGGGTGGTGATCGCAGAAACACTGAAGCTTTCTTT. V is TRBV7-9 and J is TRBJ1-1; D call uncertain. V shed 6 bases and J shed 2 bases, with 16 bases lying between them. The CDR3 consists of 15 residues. CDR1 is SEHNR, CDR2 FQNEAQ, per germline (reference sequence).

This chain joins TRBV7-8 and TRBJ1-6, with a weak D call TRBD1 (5 bases). Germline V gives CDR1 SGHVS, CDR2 FQNEAQ. The V end lost 5 bases, the J end lost 12 bases, and 14 bases lay between the germline ends. This CDR3 has 13 residues. The DNA for the CDR3 is TGTGCCAGCAGCCCTCCAGGGATTTTACCCCTCCACTTT. Amino acid sequence: CASSPPGILPLHF.

The J gene is TRBJ1-2, the V gene TRBV5-4, with D hard to call. The germline gives CDR1 SGHNT, CDR2 YYREEE (reference sequence). This CDR3 is 11 amino acids long. V shed 1 base and J shed 2 bases, with 0 bases lying between them. The CDR3 DNA is TGTGCCAGCAGCTTGAACTATGGCTACACCTTC. It codes for CASSLNYGYTF.

The genes are TRBV7-8 and TRBJ2-7; 13 bases fit TRBD2. This CDR3 is 17 amino acids long. Germline V lookup: CDR1 SGHVS, CDR2 FQNEAQ. After removal of 5 bases from V and 3 bases from J, the junction contained 10 bases not matched to a gene. CDR3 coding DNA: TGTGCCAGCAGCCCCACTCGACTAGCGGGAGGTTACTACGAGCAGTACTTC. This sequence encodes CASSPTRLAGGYYEQYF.

The chain combines TRBV4-2 with TRBJ1-5; D possibly corresponds to TRBD1 (5 bases). The ends were cut back, 0 bases at V and 15 bases at J, with 9 bases in the middle. The CDR3 loop spans 11 amino acids. CDR1 and CDR2 from the germline V gene are LGHNA and YNFKEQ. This CDR3 is CASSQEGVTHF. As DNA, the CDR3 is TGTGCCAGCAGCCAAGAGGGGGTGACGCATTTT.